Following are 16 T cell receptor beta chains from one sample sequenced in a study of T cell responses to AZD1222 COVID-19 vaccine. Data came from immunoSEQ multiplex PCR; TCRdb stores just in-frame clones and leaves some out. Among under 200,000 clones listed, about 88% were seen once. Material: peripheral blood, obtained 28 days after the second AZD1222 dose. Receptors originate from an adult who received the AZD1222 COVID-19 vaccine.

The CDR3 protein is CASSAWTLRGVYSNQPQHF. In DNA, the CDR3 is TGTGCCAGCAGCGCCTGGACGCTTAGAGGAGTATATAGCAATCAGCCCCAGCATTTT. The chain joins TRBV7-8 to TRBJ1-5, with unresolved D. Germline values: CDR1 SGHVS, CDR2 FQNEAQ. V shed 5 bases and J shed 0 bases, with 23 bases lying between them. The CDR3 totals 19 residues.

V and J are TRBV24-1 and TRBJ2-2; 7 positions agree with TRBD2. This CDR3 has 15 amino acids. The V and J ends lost 7 bases and 5 bases, in that order; junction bases with no gene match: 9. Germline assignment: CDR1 KGHDR and CDR2 SFDVKD. CDR3 region: CATSRGWGGTGELFF. The CDR3 nucleotides are TGTGCCACCAGCCGAGGTTGGGGAGGGACCGGGGAGCTGTTTTTT.

Only one count was recorded for this clone. V gene TRBV10-3 combines with J gene TRBJ1-5, with D tentatively TRBD1 (5 bases). This CDR3 region has 13 residues. Germline assignment: CDR1 ENHRY and CDR2 SYGVKD. V was shortened by 6 bases and J by 14 bases, with 20 bases between the two germline ends. CDR3 amino acids: CAIRPSLGLDEHF. As DNA, the CDR3 is TGTGCCATCAGGCCCTCTTTGGGGCTGGACGAGCATTTT.

The chain employs TRBV24-1 and TRBJ2-2; unclear D gene. CDR3 size: 13 residues. V dropped 12 bases and J dropped 0 bases, with 10 bases sitting between them. CDR1 is KGHDR, CDR2 SFDVKD, per germline. CDR3 coding DNA: TGTGCCGCCCGAGGTTCGAACACCGGGGAGCTGTTTTTT. This encodes CAARGSNTGELFF.

The CDR3: CASSSGTSGPYEQYF. Here the CDR3 DNA reads TGTGCCAGCAGCTCCGGGACTAGCGGTCCCTACGAGCAGTACTTC. The chain uses TRBV7-8 and TRBJ2-7; 11 nucleotides align to TRBD2. The CDR3 spans 15 residues. The V gene end was trimmed by 4 bases and the J gene end by 2 bases; junction bases not matched to a gene: 4. Germline CDR1 is SGHVS and CDR2 is FQNEAQ.

The CDR3 is CASRSRQNTGELFF. In nucleotides, the CDR3 is TGTGCAAGTCGCTCTAGACAGAACACCGGGGAGCTGTTTTTT. The chain joins TRBV12-2 to TRBJ2-2. TRBV12-2 is deemed a pseudogene. The CDR3 extends over 14 amino acids.

This chain connects TRBV19 to TRBJ2-1; perhaps TRBD1 as D (5 bases). The CDR3 has 14 amino acids. Trimming shortened V by 3 bases and J by 7 bases, and 13 bases separated the two germline ends. The germline V gene has CDR1 LNHDA and CDR2 SQIVND (reference sequence). CDR3 protein: CASSMAGKGNEQFF. DNA for the CDR3: TGTGCCAGTAGTATGGCCGGAAAGGGGAATGAGCAGTTCTTC. Filled out from reference TRBV19 and TRBJ2-1, the complete variable domain reads DGGITQSPKYLFRKEGQNVTLSCEQNLNHDAMYWYRQDPGQGLRLIYYSQIVNDFQKGDIAEGYSVSREKKESFPLTVTSAQKNPTAFYLCASSMAGKGNEQFFGPGTRLTVL.

This clone was counted once. The chain joins TRBV5-1 to TRBJ2-5; 7 bases align to TRBD1. The trim removed 5 bases at V and 1 base at J, leaving 8 bases unmatched. This CDR3 contains 15 residues. Germline loops: CDR1 SGHRS, CDR2 YFSETQ. The CDR3 spells CASSYNRGLQETQYF. The CDR3 coding sequence is TGCGCCAGCAGTTATAACAGGGGCCTCCAAGAGACCCAGTACTTC.

The CDR3 spells CASSSSLAGYTDTQYF. The DNA for the CDR3 is TGTGCCAGCAGCTCCTCACTAGCGGGGTACACAGATACGCAGTATTTT. The chain uses TRBV6-2 or TRBV6-3 and TRBJ2-3; 10 bases align to TRBD2. The CDR3 loop spans 16 amino acids. V shed 6 bases and J 2 bases; nucleotides not matched to a gene: 8. Per the germline V gene, CDR1 is MNHEY and CDR2 is SVGEGT.

In its sample, this clone was seen a few times. CDR3 residues: CASSSQETQYF. The CDR3 DNA is TGTGCCAGCAGCTCCCAAGAGACCCAGTACTTC. The chain employs TRBV7-9 and TRBJ2-5, with D hard to call. V gave up 4 bases and J gave up 1 base, with 1 base separating them. This CDR3 comprises 11 residues. CDR1 and CDR2 (germline): SEHNR, FQNEAQ (reference sequence). Filled out from reference TRBV7-9 and TRBJ2-5, the complete variable domain reads DTGVSQNPRHKITKRGQNVTFRCDPISEHNRLYWYRQTLGQGPEFLTYFQNEAQLEKSRLLSDRFSAERPKGSFSTLEIQRTEQGDSAMYLCASSSQETQYFGPGTRLLVL.

The chain links TRBV9 to TRBJ2-1; 8 positions agree with TRBD1. Trimming removed 0 bases from V and 6 bases from J; junction bases left unmatched: 11. This CDR3 has 17 residues. The germline V gene has CDR1 SGDLS and CDR2 YYNGEE. Written as DNA, the CDR3 is TGTGCCAGCAGCGTAGCTCTGGGGGACAGGACTGGCAATGAGCAGTTCTTC. Protein: CASSVALGDRTGNEQFF. Variable domain in full (rest from reference TRBV9 and TRBJ2-1): DSGVTQTPKHLITATGQRVTLRCSPRSGDLSVYWYQQSLDQGLQFLIQYYNGEERAKGNILERFSAQQFPDLHSELNLSSLELGDSALYFCASSVALGDRTGNEQFFGPGTRLTVL.

This chain joins TRBV28 and TRBJ1-4; D remains unclear. V lost 2 bases, J lost 2 bases, and 12 bases lay in between. The CDR3 is 16 amino acids. Germline assignment: CDR1 MDHEN and CDR2 SYDVKM. The DNA of the CDR3 is TGTGCCAGCAGTTTAAGAGGACCCGGGACTAATGAAAAACTGTTTTTT. It specifies CASSLRGPGTNEKLFF.

The chain uses TRBV5-4 and TRBJ1-5; no firm D call. CDR1 and CDR2 from the germline V gene are SGHNT and YYREEE (reference sequence). The germline V and J ends were trimmed by 3 bases and 2 bases, with 12 bases remaining between them. The CDR3 sequence is 15 residues long. CDR3 sequence: CASSSSAVGNQPQHF. CDR3 sequence (DNA): TGTGCCAGCAGCTCCTCGGCAGTGGGCAATCAGCCCCAGCATTTT.

This sequence joins TRBV30 and TRBJ1-2; 7 bases are shared with TRBD1. The CDR3 is 14 amino acids. CDR1 GTSNPN and CDR2 SVGIG come from the germline V gene (reference sequence). Unmatched junction bases numbered 6, after V lost 2 bases and J lost 3 bases. CDR3 loop: CAWSQTGSDYGYTF. The DNA for the CDR3 is TGTGCCTGGAGTCAGACAGGGTCTGACTATGGCTACACCTTC.

The V call is TRBV3-1 (or the pseudogene TRBV3-2), the J call TRBJ1-5, with 9 nucleotides matching TRBD1. The trim removed 5 bases at V and 4 bases at J, leaving 6 bases unmatched. The CDR3 loop spans 15 amino acids. Germline V gene lookup returns CDR1 LGHDT and CDR2 YNNKEL (reference sequence). CDR3 sequence (DNA): TGTGCCAGCAGCATAGGACAGGGGACTAATCAGCCCCAGCATTTT. The encoded protein is CASSIGQGTNQPQHF.

The J gene is TRBJ2-5, the V gene TRBV28; D is uncertain. CDR3 length equals 13 residues. Between the trimmed V and J ends, which lost 10 bases and 3 bases, there was a span of 15 bases. Germline V gives CDR1 MDHEN, CDR2 SYDVKM. In nucleotides, the CDR3 is TGTGCCACGACAAGGGCGCGAGAAGAGACCCAGTACTTC. It yields the protein CATTRAREETQYF.